A single sample gave rise to the 27 T cell receptor beta chains below, sequenced in a study of cytomegalovirus exposure and HLA in healthy donors. Vbeta (60) and Jbeta (13) primers were used in the PCR. Clones were read by immunoSEQ multiplex PCR, and TCRdb kept only the in-frame ones, dropping some. The table shows 190,000 or so clones, with more than 80% occurring only once. The source material was PBMCs. Receptor source: a boy aged 5-17 years in good health and CMV-seronegative.

The rearrangement links TRBV9 to TRBJ1-4; TRBD1 is a possible D gene (5 bases). From germline, CDR1 is SGDLS and CDR2 YYNGEE. Trimming removed 4 bases at V and 3 bases at J, with 13 bases between. CDR3 length equals 15 residues. CDR3: CASSPVGGPNEKLFF. CDR3 in DNA: TGTGCCAGCAGCCCCGTCGGGGGTCCTAATGAAAAACTGTTTTTT. Looking up the rest from reference TRBV9 and TRBJ1-4 gives the full variable domain: DSGVTQTPKHLITATGQRVTLRCSPRSGDLSVYWYQQSLDQGLQFLIQYYNGEERAKGNILERFSAQQFPDLHSELNLSSLELGDSALYFCASSPVGGPNEKLFFGSGTQLSVL.

CDR3 in DNA: TGTGCCAGCAGCAAAGAAGAGGGCTTGATCTCTTCACCCCTCCACTTT. Residues: CASSKEEGLISSPLHF. The V gene is TRBV21-1, the J gene TRBJ1-6. TRBV21-1 is classified as a pseudogene. CDR3 length: 16 residues.

CDR3 coding DNA: TGTGCCAGCAGCCCGACACCTTTCGGGAGCGAGAATGAGCAGTTCTTC. Protein: CASSPTPFGSENEQFF. This rearrangement joins TRBV7-3 to TRBJ2-1; D perhaps matches TRBD2 (6 bases). V dropped 5 bases and J dropped 7 bases, with 21 bases sitting between them. This CDR3 contains 16 residues. Germline CDR1 is SGHTA and CDR2 is FQGTGA.

V usage is TRBV19 and J usage is TRBJ1-2; the match to TRBD1 covers 11 bases. Trimming removed 5 bases from V and 2 bases from J; junction bases left unmatched: 4. The CDR3 length is 15 residues. Germline V gene data show CDR1 as LNHDA and CDR2 as SQIVND (reference sequence). The chain's CDR3 is CASSPRTGGNYGYTF. The CDR3 coding sequence is TGTGCCAGTAGTCCAAGGACAGGGGGCAACTATGGCTACACCTTC.

The chain uses TRBV4-3 and TRBJ2-7; D is possibly TRBD1 (5 bases). CDR3 size: 15 residues. Trimming stripped 0 bases from V and 4 bases from J, with 13 bases between. Germline-derived CDR1 and CDR2 are LGHNA and YSLEER. The chain's CDR3 is CASSQDYQGFYEQYF. CDR3 bases: TGCGCCAGCAGCCAAGATTATCAGGGTTTTTACGAGCAGTACTTC.

V and J are TRBV6-8 and TRBJ2-1; maybe TRBD1 (6 bases). The CDR3 loop spans 15 amino acids. The V gene lost 6 bases and the J gene lost 5 bases, with 17 bases spanning the gap. Germline assignment: CDR1 MNHGY and CDR2 SAAAGT. In nucleotides, the CDR3 is TGTGCCAGCAGACCCACCAGGGGAGCGCACAATGAGCAGTTCTTC. Encoded protein: CASRPTRGAHNEQFF.

As concerns this clone: The junction does not match germline at one end; this may be a read error. The V gene is TRBV7-9, the J gene TRBJ1-3; 9 bases are shared with TRBD1. The germline CDR1 and CDR2 sequences are SEHNR and FQNEAQ (reference sequence). This CDR3 spans 17 amino acids. The CDR3 region is CSSSKDRGKVSGNTIYF. CDR3 in DNA: TGTTCCAGCAGTAAGGACAGGGGAAAAGTCTCTGGAAACACCATATATTTT.

J is TRBJ1-3 and V is TRBV28; D is unclear. The CDR3 totals 17 residues. CDR1 is MDHEN and CDR2 is SYDVKM in the germline V gene. V was pared by 4 bases and J by 0 bases, with 16 bases between. The CDR3 loop reads CASSSPAGGVSGNTIYF. The DNA for the CDR3 is TGTGCCAGCAGTTCTCCGGCGGGAGGAGTCTCTGGAAACACCATATATTTT.

The chain employs TRBV7-2 and TRBJ1-2, with 7 bases that match TRBD1. V was clipped by 3 bases and J by 1 base; unmatched bases: 8. CDR1 and CDR2 from the germline V gene are SGHTA and FQGNSA. The CDR3 consists of 16 residues. This CDR3 reads CASSLGPGQINYGYTF. The CDR3 region has the DNA TGTGCCAGCAGCTTGGGCCCGGGACAGATTAACTATGGCTACACCTTC.

This sequence joins TRBV19 and TRBJ1-4, with D possibly TRBD1 on 5 matching bases. This CDR3 spans 15 amino acids. Trimming shortened V by 3 bases and J by 4 bases, and 12 bases separated the two germline ends. CDR1 is LNHDA, CDR2 SQIVND, per germline (reference sequence). CDR3 coding DNA: TGTGCCAGTAGTATCGGGGGACGGAATAATGAAAAACTGTTTTTT. It codes for CASSIGGRNNEKLFF.

This clone was detected a few times. The chain combines TRBV5-1 with TRBJ1-5; D is uncertain. CDR3 size: 14 residues. With 0 bases removed from V and 2 bases from J, the gap between germline ends came to 6 bases. Per germline, CDR1 SGHRS and CDR2 YFSETQ. CDR3 region: CASSLDVGNQPQHF. CDR3 in DNA: TGCGCCAGCAGCTTGGATGTCGGCAATCAGCCCCAGCATTTT.

The chain couples TRBV6-6 to TRBJ1-1, with D unresolved. V shed 1 base and J shed 0 bases, with 9 bases lying between them. The CDR3 runs 15 residues. CDR1 is MNHNY and CDR2 is SVGAGI in the germline V gene (reference sequence). This CDR3 is CASSYFRNMNTEAFF. The CDR3 region has the DNA TGTGCCAGCAGTTACTTCCGAAACATGAACACTGAAGCTTTCTTT.

The V and J genes are TRBV4-3 and TRBJ2-1; 8 nucleotides match TRBD2. V was pared by 1 base and J by 4 bases, with 3 bases of the junction left unmatched. Germline CDR1 and CDR2: LGHNA and YSLEER. The CDR3 extends over 15 amino acids. For the CDR3, the DNA is TGCGCCAGCAGCCAAGCCCTAGCGGGTTACAATGAGCAGTTCTTC. It is translated as CASSQALAGYNEQFF.

The chain has TRBV11-3 and TRBJ1-2, with D unresolved. Trimming took 2 bases from V and 7 from J, leaving 14 bases between them. CDR1 is SGHNT, CDR2 YENEEA, per germline. The CDR3 is 14 amino acids. The CDR3 sequence is CASSLSTQTGGYTF. CDR3 in DNA: TGTGCCAGCAGCTTATCTACCCAGACGGGTGGCTACACCTTC.

The chain employs TRBV19 and TRBJ2-7; 11 nucleotides align to TRBD1. The V gene end was trimmed by 6 bases and the J gene end by 3 bases; junction bases not matched to a gene: 7. The CDR3 contains 15 residues. In germline, CDR1 is LNHDA, CDR2 SQIVND (reference sequence). The DNA of the CDR3 is TGTGCCAGTAGCACCCGGGACAGGGGGTACTACGAGCAGTACTTC. Its translation is CASSTRDRGYYEQYF.

The chain is built from TRBV29-1 and TRBJ2-5; 13 bases fit TRBD2. Germline trimming cut 6 bases from V and 3 bases from J; bases unmatched to any gene: 4. This CDR3 region has 14 residues. From germline, CDR1 is SQVTM and CDR2 ANQGSEA. The CDR3 DNA reads as TGCAGCGTGTGGACTAGCGGGGGCAAAGAGACCCAGTACTTC. Amino acid sequence: CSVWTSGGKETQYF.

The chain uses TRBV11-2 and TRBJ2-7; 8 nucleotides align to TRBD1. The CDR3 length is 14 residues. Germline V gene sequence: CDR1 SGHAT, CDR2 FQNNGV. The ends lost 3 bases at V and 1 base at J; junction bases unmatched: 2. This chain's CDR3 is CASSLRDRSYEQYF. CDR3 DNA: TGTGCCAGCAGCTTGCGGGACAGGTCCTACGAGCAGTACTTC.

The J gene is TRBJ1-1, the V gene TRBV30, with 7 bases matching TRBD1. CDR1 is GTSNPN and CDR2 is SVGIG in the germline V gene (reference sequence). Trimming at V came to 7 bases and at J to 6 bases, leaving 5 bases not matched to a gene. This CDR3 is 11 amino acids long. CDR3: CASQGSAEAFF. CDR3 in DNA: TGTGCCTCACAGGGGAGCGCTGAAGCTTTCTTT.

J is TRBJ2-7 and V is TRBV2; 8 bases line up with TRBD2. The CDR3 sequence is 15 residues long. J gave up 2 bases and V 2 bases, and 5 bases lay outside the gene matches. Looked up from germline, CDR1 is SNHLY and CDR2 is FYNNEI. CDR3 bases: TGTGCCAGCAGTGAATCAAGCGGGGGAACCTACGAGCAGTACTTC. Encoded protein: CASSESSGGTYEQYF.

The rearrangement links TRBV5-1 to TRBJ1-6; 10 bases align to TRBD1. Unmatched junction bases numbered 17, after V lost 4 bases and J lost 7 bases. The CDR3 consists of 19 residues. Germline lookup yields CDR1 SGHRS and CDR2 YFSETQ. The CDR3 region has the DNA TGCGCCAGCAGCCCCCGACCGACAGGGGGCGGCACATGGAATTCACCCCTCCACTTT. It codes for CASSPRPTGGGTWNSPLHF.

This chain links TRBV5-6 with TRBJ2-7, with a possible D match to TRBD1 (5 bases). There are 15 residues in the CDR3. V was trimmed by 0 bases and J by 8 bases, leaving 18 bases between them. Germline CDR1 reads SGHDT; CDR2 reads YYEEEE. The CDR3 DNA is TGTGCCAGCAGCTTGGTGGGGCAGGGTCTCGAACAGCAGTACTTC. Residues: CASSLVGQGLEQQYF.

The chain couples TRBV19 to TRBJ1-1, with D unclear. The CDR3 spans 13 residues. Looked up from germline, CDR1 is LNHDA and CDR2 is SQIVND (reference sequence). V lost 4 bases, J lost 6 bases, and 12 bases lay in between. The CDR3 spells CASSTIQSAEAFF. The DNA of the CDR3 is TGTGCCAGTAGTACCATACAAAGCGCTGAAGCTTTCTTT.

The chain joins TRBV4-1 to TRBJ1-3; D ambiguous. The CDR3 runs to 13 residues. V dropped 4 bases and J dropped 3 bases, with 7 bases sitting between them. From germline, CDR1 is MGHRA and CDR2 YSYEKL. CDR3 sequence (DNA): TGCGCCAGCAGCCTTCAGCGTGGAAACACCATATATTTT. Its translation: CASSLQRGNTIYF.

The J gene is TRBJ1-2, the V gene TRBV4-2; a weak D match, TRBD1 (6 bases). This CDR3 region has 16 residues. The V end was cut by 0 bases, the J end by 2 bases, with 13 bases between. Germline CDR1 LGHNA, CDR2 YNFKEQ. The CDR3 region has the DNA TGTGCCAGCAGCCAAGATCAGGGGTGGGGCAACTATGGCTACACCTTC. Residues: CASSQDQGWGNYGYTF.

A few counts support this clone. The chain joins TRBV19 to TRBJ1-2, with TRBD1 matching 8 bases. Germline V lookup: CDR1 LNHDA, CDR2 SQIVND (reference sequence). This CDR3 is 13 amino acids long. V dropped 6 bases and J dropped 4; count of bases not matched to a gene: 4. The CDR3 nucleotides read TGTGCCAGTAGAGGGCAGGGGGCCTATGGCTACACCTTC. This encodes CASRGQGAYGYTF.

V usage is TRBV10-3 and J usage is TRBJ1-2, with D possibly TRBD1 on 6 matching bases. The CDR3 totals 13 residues. Germline assignment: CDR1 ENHRY and CDR2 SYGVKD. V was shortened by 3 bases and J by 5 bases, with 10 bases between the two germline ends. CDR3 sequence (DNA): TGTGCCATCAGTGATGGGCAGGGGTATGGCTACACCTTC. This gives the protein CAISDGQGYGYTF.

The chain has TRBV9 and TRBJ1-2; 9 nucleotides match TRBD1. The CDR3 has 16 amino acids. Germline lookup yields CDR1 SGDLS and CDR2 YYNGEE. V lost 3 bases to trimming and J lost 2 bases; unmatched junction nucleotides: 8. This CDR3 is CASSAPGQGRNYGYTF. CDR3 DNA: TGTGCCAGCAGCGCCCCAGGACAGGGGAGGAACTATGGCTACACCTTC.